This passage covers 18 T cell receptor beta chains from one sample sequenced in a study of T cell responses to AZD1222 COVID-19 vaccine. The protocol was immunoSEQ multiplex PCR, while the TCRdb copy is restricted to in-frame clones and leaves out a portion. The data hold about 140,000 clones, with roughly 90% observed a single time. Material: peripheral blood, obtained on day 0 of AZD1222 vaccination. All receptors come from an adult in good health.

The DNA of the CDR3 is TGCGCCAGCAAATCAGAAATGAACACTGAAGCTTTCTTT. Translation gives CASKSEMNTEAFF. The chain has TRBV5-1 and TRBJ1-1; D not certain. Trimming took 6 bases from V and 0 from J, leaving 9 bases between them. Per germline, CDR1 SGHRS and CDR2 YFSETQ. This CDR3 has 13 residues.

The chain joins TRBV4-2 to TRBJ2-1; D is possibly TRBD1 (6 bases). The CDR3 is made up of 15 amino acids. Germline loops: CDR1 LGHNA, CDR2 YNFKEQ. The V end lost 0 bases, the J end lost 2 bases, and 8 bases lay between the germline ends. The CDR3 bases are TGTGCCAGCAGCCAAGAGGGGGCGGCCTACAATGAGCAGTTCTTC. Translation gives CASSQEGAAYNEQFF.

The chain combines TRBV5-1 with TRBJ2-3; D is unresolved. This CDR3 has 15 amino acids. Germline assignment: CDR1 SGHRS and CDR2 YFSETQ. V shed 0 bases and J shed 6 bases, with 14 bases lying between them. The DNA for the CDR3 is TGCGCCAGCAGCTTGGGTGGACCTGGGTCCGATACGCAGTATTTT. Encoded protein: CASSLGGPGSDTQYF. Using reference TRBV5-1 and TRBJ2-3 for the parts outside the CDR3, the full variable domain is KAGVTQTPRYLIKTRGQQVTLSCSPISGHRSVSWYQQTPGQGLQFLFEYFSETQRNKGNFPGRFSGRQFSNSRSEMNVSTLELGDSALYLCASSLGGPGSDTQYFGPGTRLTVL.

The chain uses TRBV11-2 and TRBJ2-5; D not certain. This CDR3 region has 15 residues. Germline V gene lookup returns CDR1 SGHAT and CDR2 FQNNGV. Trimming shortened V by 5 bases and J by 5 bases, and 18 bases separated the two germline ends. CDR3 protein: CASSRVALRTETQYF. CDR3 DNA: TGTGCCAGCAGCCGAGTGGCACTCCGGACGGAGACCCAGTACTTC.

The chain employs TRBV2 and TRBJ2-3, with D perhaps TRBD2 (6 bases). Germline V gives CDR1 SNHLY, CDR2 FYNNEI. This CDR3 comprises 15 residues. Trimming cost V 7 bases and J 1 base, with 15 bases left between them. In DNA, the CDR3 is TGTGCCAGCAACCCTTTCGGGGGACGCACAGATACGCAGTATTTT. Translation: CASNPFGGRTDTQYF.

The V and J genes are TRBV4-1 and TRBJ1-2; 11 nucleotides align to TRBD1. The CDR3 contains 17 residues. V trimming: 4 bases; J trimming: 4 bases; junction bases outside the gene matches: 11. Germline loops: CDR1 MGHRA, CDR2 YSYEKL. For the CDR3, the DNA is TGCGCCAGCAGCCCCACGATGAGGACAGGGGGCGCCTATGGCTACACCTTC. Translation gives CASSPTMRTGGAYGYTF.

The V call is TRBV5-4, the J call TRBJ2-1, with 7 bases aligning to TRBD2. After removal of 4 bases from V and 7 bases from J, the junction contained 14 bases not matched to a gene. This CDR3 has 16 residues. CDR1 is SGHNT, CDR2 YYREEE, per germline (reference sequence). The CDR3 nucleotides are TGTGCCAGCAGCCAACCCCTGTTGGGGGGGAGGAATGAGCAGTTCTTC. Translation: CASSQPLLGGRNEQFF.

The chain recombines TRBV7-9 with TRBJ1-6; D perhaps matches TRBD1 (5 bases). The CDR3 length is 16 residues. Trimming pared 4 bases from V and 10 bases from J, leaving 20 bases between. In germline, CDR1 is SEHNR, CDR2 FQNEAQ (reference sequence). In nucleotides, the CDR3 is TGTGCCAGCAGCTCCCGCGGGGCGGCAGTCGGCTCACCCCTCCACTTT. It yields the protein CASSSRGAAVGSPLHF.

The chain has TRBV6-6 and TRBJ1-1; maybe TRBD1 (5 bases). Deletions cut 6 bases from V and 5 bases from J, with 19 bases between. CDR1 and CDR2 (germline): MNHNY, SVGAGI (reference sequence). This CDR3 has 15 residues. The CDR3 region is CASSTTAGGMTEAFF. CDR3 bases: TGTGCCAGCAGCACAACCGCCGGGGGTATGACTGAAGCTTTCTTT.

The CDR3 sequence: CATSDLRSSTDTQYF. CDR3 in DNA: TGTGCCACCAGTGATTTGCGGTCTAGCACAGATACGCAGTATTTT. This rearrangement joins TRBV24-1 to TRBJ2-3; no clear D. The CDR3 totals 15 residues. Deletions cut 0 bases from V and 0 bases from J, with 6 bases between. Germline V gives CDR1 KGHDR, CDR2 SFDVKD.

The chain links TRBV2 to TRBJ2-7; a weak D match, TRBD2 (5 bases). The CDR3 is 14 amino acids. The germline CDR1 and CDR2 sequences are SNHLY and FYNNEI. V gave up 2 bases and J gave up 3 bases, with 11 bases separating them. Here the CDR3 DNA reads TGTGCCAGCAGTGAATTGCGTGGGAGCTACGAGCAGTACTTC. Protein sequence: CASSELRGSYEQYF.

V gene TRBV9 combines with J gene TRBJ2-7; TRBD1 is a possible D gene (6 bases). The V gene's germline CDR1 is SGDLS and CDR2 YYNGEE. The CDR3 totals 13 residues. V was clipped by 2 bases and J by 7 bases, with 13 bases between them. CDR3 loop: CASSVTVQGEQYF. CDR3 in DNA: TGTGCCAGCAGCGTCACAGTCCAGGGGGAGCAGTACTTC.

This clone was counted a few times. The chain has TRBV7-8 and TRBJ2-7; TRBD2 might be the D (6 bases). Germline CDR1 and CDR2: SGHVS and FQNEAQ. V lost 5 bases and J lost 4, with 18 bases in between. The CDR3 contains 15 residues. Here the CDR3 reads CASSLRWPGAYEQYF. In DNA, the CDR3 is TGTGCCAGCAGCCTACGATGGCCGGGAGCTTACGAGCAGTACTTC.

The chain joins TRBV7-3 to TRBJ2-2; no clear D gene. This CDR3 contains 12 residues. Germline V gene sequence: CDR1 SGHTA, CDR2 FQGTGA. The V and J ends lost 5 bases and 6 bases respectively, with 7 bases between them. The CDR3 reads CASSLIPGELFF. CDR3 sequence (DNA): TGTGCCAGCAGCCTCATCCCCGGGGAGCTGTTTTTT.

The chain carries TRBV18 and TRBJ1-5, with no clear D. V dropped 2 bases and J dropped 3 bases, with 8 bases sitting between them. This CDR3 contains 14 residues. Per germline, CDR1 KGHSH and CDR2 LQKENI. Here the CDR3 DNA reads TGTGCCAGCTCACCAACCGGGAACAATCAGCCCCAGCATTTT. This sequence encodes CASSPTGNNQPQHF.

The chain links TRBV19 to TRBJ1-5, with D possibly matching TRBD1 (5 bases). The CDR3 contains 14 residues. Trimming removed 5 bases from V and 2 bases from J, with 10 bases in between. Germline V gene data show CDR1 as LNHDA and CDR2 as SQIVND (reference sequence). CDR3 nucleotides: TGTGCCAGTAGTTGGGGCAGGGGCAATCAGCCCCAGCATTTT. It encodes CASSWGRGNQPQHF.

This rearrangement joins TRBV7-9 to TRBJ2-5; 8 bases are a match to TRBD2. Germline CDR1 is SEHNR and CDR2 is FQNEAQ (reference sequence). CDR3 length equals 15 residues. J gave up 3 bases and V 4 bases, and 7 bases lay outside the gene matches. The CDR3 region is CASSSTALAEETQYF. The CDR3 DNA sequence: TGTGCCAGCAGCTCGACGGCACTAGCGGAAGAGACCCAGTACTTC. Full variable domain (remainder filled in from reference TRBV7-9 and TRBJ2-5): DTGVSQNPRHKITKRGQNVTFRCDPISEHNRLYWYRQTLGQGPEFLTYFQNEAQLEKSRLLSDRFSAERPKGSFSTLEIQRTEQGDSAMYLCASSSTALAEETQYFGPGTRLLVL.

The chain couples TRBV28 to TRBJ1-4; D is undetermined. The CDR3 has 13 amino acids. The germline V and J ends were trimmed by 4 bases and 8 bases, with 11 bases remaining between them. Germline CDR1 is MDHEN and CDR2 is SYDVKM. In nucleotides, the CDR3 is TGTGCCAGCAGTTCACCCCTAAAGGAAAAACTGTTTTTT. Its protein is CASSSPLKEKLFF. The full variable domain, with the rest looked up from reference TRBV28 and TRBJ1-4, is DVKVTQSSRYLVKRTGEKVFLECVQDMDHENMFWYRQDPGLGLRLIYFSYDVKMKEKGDIPEGYSVSREKKERFSLILESASTNQTSMYLCASSSPLKEKLFFGSGTQLSVL.